This T cell receptor (beta chain) was captured by sequencing in a study of T cells in Graves' hyperthyroidism and ophthalmopathy. What was amplified from RNA transcripts were TCR beta CDR3 regions. Primed by the HTBI set, a first-round RT-PCR was run on the TCR CDR3. TCRdb independently ran MiXCR on the multiplex PCR reads; one entry per CDR3 protein. The table records about 320,000 distinct CDR3 sequences, around 16% of them present only once. The germline gives CDR1 MNHEY, CDR2 SMNVEV (reference sequence). The germline V and J ends were trimmed by 3 bases and 0 bases, with 15 bases remaining between them. The CDR3 length is 17 residues. Hyperthyroidism of Graves' type that showed no ophthalmopathy progression within 18 months was stable. Uncontrolled infection, other autoimmune disease, pregnancy or lactation excluded patients. This clonotype was counted ten times or more.

Sequencing was performed on blood. This receptor was obtained from a young man with Graves' hyperthyroidism. The rearrangement links TRBV27 to TRBJ2-1; perhaps D is TRBD1 or TRBD2 (5 bases each). The CDR3: CASSLPRGSSSYNEQFF. The DNA for the CDR3 is TGTGCCAGCAGTTTGCCCCGGGGCTCAAGCTCCTACAATGAGCAGTTCTTC.